Listed here are 21 T cell receptor beta chains from one sample, sequenced in a study of cytomegalovirus exposure and HLA in healthy donors. This PCR relied on a set of 60 Vbeta primers and 13 Jbeta primers. The protocol was immunoSEQ multiplex PCR, while the TCRdb copy is restricted to in-frame clones and leaves out a portion. The data show 150,000 to 160,000 clones, with around 80% seen just once and roughly 13% held by the top ten. Specimen: PBMCs. The receptors here all came from a man aged 30 to 39 in good health and CMV-seropositive.

This clone was observed a single time. This rearrangement joins TRBV14 to TRBJ1-2; 7 nucleotides line up with TRBD1. Germline CDR1 and CDR2: SGHDN and FVKESK. V lost 4 bases, J lost 8 bases, and 19 bases stayed unmatched. This CDR3 comprises 17 residues. CDR3 residues: CASSPGQLKYPGSGYTF. CDR3 nucleotide sequence: TGTGCCAGCAGCCCGGGACAGCTGAAATACCCGGGTTCGGGCTACACCTTC.

This clone was counted a few times. The rearrangement uses TRBV5-1 and TRBJ2-7, with D possibly TRBD1 on 5 matching bases. V was clipped by 3 bases and J by 4 bases, with 14 bases between them. CDR1 is SGHRS, CDR2 YFSETQ, per germline. The CDR3 is made up of 14 amino acids. Here the CDR3 DNA reads TGCGCCAGCAGCTCGGGCAGGGTGGCGTACGAGCAGTACTTC. It specifies CASSSGRVAYEQYF.

This sequence joins TRBV6-4 and TRBJ2-1, with TRBD2 matching 7 bases. V trimming: 6 bases; J trimming: 0 bases; junction bases outside the gene matches: 11. This CDR3 has 17 residues. The germline V gene encodes CDR1 MRHNA and CDR2 SNTAGT. The chain's CDR3 is CASSAQTGLGSYNEQFF. The CDR3 DNA follows: TGTGCCAGCAGCGCCCAAACAGGACTAGGCTCCTACAATGAGCAGTTCTTC.

The genes are TRBV6-1 and TRBJ1-3; 9 positions agree with TRBD1. Trimming cost V 3 bases and J 1 base; bases outside gene matches: 4. Germline CDR1 is MNHNS and CDR2 is SASEGT. The CDR3 runs 16 residues. The CDR3 spells CASSERDRASGNTIYF. In DNA, the CDR3 is TGTGCCAGCAGTGAGAGGGACAGGGCATCTGGAAACACCATATATTTT.

The CDR3, as DNA: TGTGCCAGCAGTTTACGGGGACAGGGGGAAGCTTTCTTT. Translation: CASSLRGQGEAFF. V gene TRBV27 combines with J gene TRBJ1-1; 10 bases match TRBD1. The CDR3 runs to 13 residues. Germline V gives CDR1 MNHEY, CDR2 SMNVEV (reference sequence). Trimming took 2 bases from V and 8 from J; bases not matched to a gene: 2.

The rearrangement links TRBV5-1 to TRBJ2-5; 11 positions agree with TRBD2. The CDR3 contains 15 residues. V was pared by 4 bases and J by 1 base, with 3 bases of the junction left unmatched. Germline V gene sequence: CDR1 SGHRS, CDR2 YFSETQ. The CDR3 loop reads CASSPSGRTQETQYF. CDR3 DNA sequence: TGCGCCAGCAGCCCTAGCGGGAGGACCCAAGAGACCCAGTACTTC.

V usage is TRBV6-5 and J usage is TRBJ2-3; possible D gene TRBD2, 6 bases. Deletions cut 7 bases from V and 2 bases from J, with 16 bases between. The CDR3 loop spans 15 amino acids. CDR1 MNHEY and CDR2 SVGAGI come from the germline V gene. The CDR3 DNA sequence: TGTGCCAGCACCGGGGGTACAGAAAACACAGATACGCAGTATTTT. Its translation is CASTGGTENTDTQYF.

V and J are TRBV7-6 and TRBJ1-4; no reliable D call. The CDR3 is 15 amino acids. Trimming left V 2 bases short and J 8 bases short, with 15 bases between. The germline gives CDR1 SGHVS, CDR2 FNYEAQ. The CDR3 nucleotides are TGTGCCAGCAGCTTAAGTCCCGGGATCGACGAAAAACTGTTTTTT. Translation: CASSLSPGIDEKLFF.

J is TRBJ2-3 and V is TRBV28, with no clear D. Germline assignment: CDR1 MDHEN and CDR2 SYDVKM. CDR3 length equals 13 residues. V dropped 5 bases and J dropped 8 bases, with 14 bases sitting between them. In nucleotides, the CDR3 is TGTGCCAGCAGTGGCCCGGGTATCGTTACGCAGTATTTT. Its protein is CASSGPGIVTQYF. Full variable domain (rest looked up from reference TRBV28 and TRBJ2-3): DVKVTQSSRYLVKRTGEKVFLECVQDMDHENMFWYRQDPGLGLRLIYFSYDVKMKEKGDIPEGYSVSREKKERFSLILESASTNQTSMYLCASSGPGIVTQYFGPGTRLTVL.

This clone was observed a handful of times. In DNA form, the CDR3 reads TGTGCCAGCAGCGAAAGAAGGGATGGGGGGAATACTGAAGCTTTCTTT. The encoded protein is CASSERRDGGNTEAFF. The chain links TRBV9 to TRBJ1-1, with D possibly being TRBD1 (5 bases). The V end lost 3 bases, the J end lost 5 bases, and 20 bases lay between the germline ends. CDR3 length equals 16 residues. Germline V CDR1 and CDR2: SGDLS, YYNGEE. Full variable domain (remainder filled in from reference TRBV9 and TRBJ1-1): DSGVTQTPKHLITATGQRVTLRCSPRSGDLSVYWYQQSLDQGLQFLIQYYNGEERAKGNILERFSAQQFPDLHSELNLSSLELGDSALYFCASSERRDGGNTEAFFGQGTRLTVV.

The V gene is TRBV19, the J gene TRBJ2-1; D gene uncertain. CDR1 is LNHDA, CDR2 SQIVND, per germline (reference sequence). There are 15 residues in the CDR3. The V end lost 2 bases, the J end lost 1 base, and 9 bases lay between the germline ends. The CDR3 region is CASSISPYSYNEQFF. In DNA, the CDR3 is TGTGCCAGTAGTATATCTCCCTATTCCTACAATGAGCAGTTCTTC. The whole variable domain, remainder taken from reference TRBV19 and TRBJ2-1, is DGGITQSPKYLFRKEGQNVTLSCEQNLNHDAMYWYRQDPGQGLRLIYYSQIVNDFQKGDIAEGYSVSREKKESFPLTVTSAQKNPTAFYLCASSISPYSYNEQFFGPGTRLTVL.

Concerning this clone itself: Other DNA sequences within the sample encode an identical CDR3. The genes are TRBV5-1 and TRBJ1-1; perhaps TRBD1 as D (5 bases). Trimming removed 4 bases at V and 0 bases at J, with 7 bases between. The germline V gene has CDR1 SGHRS and CDR2 YFSETQ. The CDR3 length is 13 residues. The CDR3, as DNA: TGCGCCAGCAGCCCGGGGGTGAACACTGAAGCTTTCTTT. Its protein product is CASSPGVNTEAFF. Combining the CDR3 with reference TRBV5-1 and TRBJ1-1 gives the whole variable domain KAGVTQTPRYLIKTRGQQVTLSCSPISGHRSVSWYQQTPGQGLQFLFEYFSETQRNKGNFPGRFSGRQFSNSRSEMNVSTLELGDSALYLCASSPGVNTEAFFGQGTRLTVV.

The chain links TRBV5-1 to TRBJ1-1; 11 nucleotides align to TRBD1. V shed 4 bases and J 3 bases; nucleotides not matched to a gene: 11. The CDR3 extends over 17 amino acids. The V gene's germline CDR1 is SGHRS and CDR2 YFSETQ. The CDR3 region has the DNA TGCGCCAGCAGCCGTCCCGGGACAGGGGGGGAAGACACTGAAGCTTTCTTT. Its protein product is CASSRPGTGGEDTEAFF.

The chain couples TRBV4-1 to TRBJ1-1; 7 bases align to TRBD1. CDR3 length: 14 amino acids. Germline trimming cut 3 bases from V and 5 bases from J; bases unmatched to any gene: 6. The germline CDR1 and CDR2 sequences are MGHRA and YSYEKL. CDR3 bases: TGCGCCAGCAGCCAGGAGACAGGGCGGACTGAAGCTTTCTTT. Protein sequence: CASSQETGRTEAFF.

The chain couples TRBV11-3 to TRBJ2-1; D gene ambiguous. Trimming removed 0 bases at V and 10 bases at J, with 10 bases between. CDR1 and CDR2 (germline): SGHNT, YENEEA. CDR3 length: 13 residues. This CDR3 reads CASSLDITTEQFF. The DNA for the CDR3 is TGTGCCAGCAGCTTAGATATTACAACCGAGCAGTTCTTC.

A single count supports this clone. The chain uses TRBV7-6 and TRBJ2-7; 9 bases align to TRBD1. The CDR3 has 15 amino acids. Germline V gene lookup returns CDR1 SGHVS and CDR2 FNYEAQ. Trimming at V came to 2 bases and at J to 2 bases, leaving 4 bases not matched to a gene. The CDR3 sequence: CASSLRQGETYEQYF. DNA of the CDR3: TGTGCCAGCAGCTTACGACAGGGGGAAACCTACGAGCAGTACTTC. Together with reference TRBV7-6 and TRBJ2-7, the CDR3 gives the full variable domain: GAGVSQSPRYKVTKRGQDVALRCDPISGHVSLYWYRQALGQGPEFLTYFNYEAQQDKSGLPNDRFSAERPEGSISTLTIQRTEQRDSAMYRCASSLRQGETYEQYFGPGTRLTVT.

This chain links TRBV10-2 with TRBJ2-2; 7 nucleotides match TRBD2. V lost 6 bases and J lost 3; bases outside the gene matches: 7. The germline CDR1 and CDR2 sequences are WSHSY and SAAADI. The CDR3 has 15 residues. In nucleotides, the CDR3 is TGCGCCAGCAGACCCGGGACTACGGACACCGGGGAGCTGTTTTTT. This encodes CASRPGTTDTGELFF.

The chain combines TRBV7-3 with TRBJ2-1; 10 nucleotides agree with TRBD2. V shed 6 bases and J 2 bases; nucleotides not matched to a gene: 7. CDR3 length: 16 residues. Germline V CDR1 and CDR2: SGHTA, FQGTGA. The CDR3 bases are TGTGCCAGCAGTTTCGGACTAGCGGTGACCTACAATGAGCAGTTCTTC. Translation gives CASSFGLAVTYNEQFF.

This chain links TRBV28 with TRBJ2-7; 7 nucleotides align to TRBD2. The CDR3 extends over 14 amino acids. The junction had 12 bases not matched to a gene; V was cut back by 7 bases and J by 6 bases. Looked up from germline, CDR1 is MDHEN and CDR2 is SYDVKM. CDR3 loop: CASTLPTSPSEQYF. The CDR3 region has the DNA TGTGCCAGCACCCTACCGACTAGCCCTAGCGAGCAGTACTTC.

The rearrangement uses TRBV7-8 and TRBJ1-1, with 7 bases that match TRBD1. With 1 base clipped from V and 10 bases from J, the junction kept 3 bases outside the gene matches. Germline assignment: CDR1 SGHVS and CDR2 FQNEAQ. This CDR3 region has 12 residues. CDR3 loop: CASSLVGQRAFF. The CDR3 region has the DNA TGTGCCAGCAGCTTAGTGGGACAGAGAGCTTTCTTT.

This rearrangement joins TRBV7-2 to TRBJ1-2; TRBD1 matches 7 bases. The junction had 8 bases not matched to a gene; V was cut back by 5 bases and J by 8 bases. The CDR3 runs to 13 residues. CDR1 and CDR2 from the germline V gene are SGHTA and FQGNSA. The CDR3 protein is CASSVVRGSGYTF. The CDR3, as DNA: TGTGCCAGCAGCGTAGTCAGGGGGAGCGGCTACACCTTC. The variable domain in full, completed from reference TRBV7-2 and TRBJ1-2, reads GAGVSQSPSNKVTEKGKDVELRCDPISGHTALYWYRQSLGQGLEFLIYFQGNSAPDKSGLPSDRFSAERTGGSVSTLTIQRTQQEDSAVYLCASSVVRGSGYTFGSGTRLTVV.